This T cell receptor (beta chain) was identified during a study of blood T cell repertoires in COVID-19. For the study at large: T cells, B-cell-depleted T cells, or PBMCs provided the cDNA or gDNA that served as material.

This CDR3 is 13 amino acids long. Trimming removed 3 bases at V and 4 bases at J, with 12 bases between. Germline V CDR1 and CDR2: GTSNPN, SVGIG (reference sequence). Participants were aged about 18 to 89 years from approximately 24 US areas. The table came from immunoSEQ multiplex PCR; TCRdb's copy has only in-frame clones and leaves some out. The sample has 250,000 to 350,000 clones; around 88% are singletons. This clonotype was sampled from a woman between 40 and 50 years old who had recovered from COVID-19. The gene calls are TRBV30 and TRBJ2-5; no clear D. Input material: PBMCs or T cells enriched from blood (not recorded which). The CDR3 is CAWSSVELETQYF. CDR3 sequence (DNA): TGTGCCTGGAGCAGCGTTGAGTTAGAGACCCAGTACTTC. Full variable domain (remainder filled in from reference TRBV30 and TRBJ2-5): SQTIHQWPATLVQPVGSPLSLECTVEGTSNPNLYWYRQAAGRGLQLLFYSVGIGQISSEVPQNLSASRPQDRQFILSSKKLLLSDSGFYLCAWSSVELETQYFGPGTRLLVL.